The 17 T cell receptor beta chains in this list originate from one sample, sequenced in a study of blood T cell repertoires in COVID-19. Clones were read by immunoSEQ multiplex PCR, and TCRdb kept only the in-frame ones, dropping some. Of 110,000 or so clones in the sample, 70% to 90% were seen once. The sample was peripheral blood. All receptors come from a woman aged 45 to 65 with acute or convalescent COVID-19.

The gene calls are TRBV7-2 and TRBJ1-6; unclear D gene. Trimming took 5 bases from V and 14 from J, leaving 25 bases between them. Germline CDR1 SGHTA, CDR2 FQGNSA. The length of the CDR3 is 16 residues. The CDR3 here is CASSHRYGWVHEALHF. CDR3 nucleotides: TGTGCCAGCAGCCACCGATATGGGTGGGTTCATGAGGCCCTCCACTTT.

The chain couples TRBV30 to TRBJ1-2; no clear D gene. CDR1 is GTSNPN, CDR2 SVGIG, per germline (reference sequence). V lost 2 bases to trimming and J lost 4 bases, with 8 bases between them. This CDR3 spans 12 amino acids. CDR3 coding DNA: TGTGCCTGGAGTACCGCGGGCTATGGCTACACCTTC. This codes for CAWSTAGYGYTF.

The rearrangement joins TRBV5-4 to TRBJ2-3, with D possibly TRBD1 on 6 matching bases. The ends were cut back, 5 bases at V and 2 bases at J, with 15 bases in the middle. The germline V gene has CDR1 SGHNT and CDR2 YYREEE (reference sequence). This CDR3 contains 15 residues. The CDR3 DNA is TGTGCCAGCAGGGGGGCCTTGGGGAACACAGATACGCAGTATTTT. It is translated as CASRGALGNTDTQYF.

The chain carries TRBV6-1 and TRBJ1-1; possible D gene TRBD1, 5 bases. The V gene's germline CDR1 is MNHNS and CDR2 SASEGT. The CDR3 contains 12 residues. Trimming pared 3 bases from V and 4 bases from J, leaving 6 bases between. The CDR3 DNA follows: TGTGCCAGCAGTGAGGGGGGCACTGAAGCTTTCTTT. Translation: CASSEGGTEAFF.

The chain is built from TRBV5-1 and TRBJ2-6; 11 nucleotides align to TRBD1. Germline assignment: CDR1 SGHRS and CDR2 YFSETQ. The CDR3 has 16 residues. Trimming took 7 bases from V and 0 from J; bases not matched to a gene: 3. The DNA for the CDR3 is TGCGCCAGCCGGGACAGGGGGATCTCTGGGGCCAACGTCCTGACTTTC. Protein sequence: CASRDRGISGANVLTF.

The chain has TRBV5-1 and TRBJ2-1, with 7 bases aligning to TRBD1. J gave up 9 bases and V 6 bases, and 9 bases lay outside the gene matches. This CDR3 comprises 13 residues. CDR1 is SGHRS and CDR2 is YFSETQ in the germline V gene. In DNA, the CDR3 is TGCGCCAGCACGACCCAACAGGGGCTTGAGCAGTTCTTC. Its translation: CASTTQQGLEQFF.

The gene calls are TRBV3-1 (or the pseudogene TRBV3-2) and TRBJ2-2, with D tentatively TRBD1 (6 bases). V was cut by 5 bases and J by 6 bases, with 7 bases left in between. The V gene's germline CDR1 is LGHDT and CDR2 YNNKEL (reference sequence). This CDR3 contains 12 residues. In DNA form, the CDR3 reads TGTGCCAGCAGCAGGGGGTCCGGGGAGCTGTTTTTT. This sequence encodes CASSRGSGELFF.

CDR3 sequence (DNA): TGTGCCAGCAGTTTTTACACTGGAAACACCATATATTTT. Residues: CASSFYTGNTIYF. The V gene is TRBV28, the J gene TRBJ1-3; no firm D call. Per the germline V gene, CDR1 is MDHEN and CDR2 is SYDVKM. The CDR3 is 13 amino acids. V was trimmed by 3 bases and J by 2 bases, leaving 5 bases between them.

The chain links TRBV3-1 (or the pseudogene TRBV3-2) to TRBJ2-6; D is possibly TRBD2 (6 bases). This CDR3 is built from 14 residues. Trimming pared 8 bases from V and 0 bases from J, leaving 8 bases between. Per germline, CDR1 LGHDT and CDR2 YNNKEL (reference sequence). CDR3: CASHGGSGANVLTF. CDR3 sequence (DNA): TGTGCCAGCCACGGGGGCTCTGGGGCCAACGTCCTGACTTTC.

V is TRBV6-5 and J is TRBJ2-7; 8 nucleotides line up with TRBD1. Germline lookup yields CDR1 MNHEY and CDR2 SVGAGI. Trimming removed 5 bases from V and 4 bases from J; junction bases left unmatched: 10. CDR3 size: 15 residues. The CDR3 sequence is CASSPTGAELYEQYF. The CDR3 DNA follows: TGTGCCAGCAGTCCGACAGGGGCAGAGTTATACGAGCAGTACTTC.

The chain joins TRBV9 to TRBJ1-3; D unresolved. Trimming cost V 0 bases and J 0 bases, with 10 bases left between them. CDR3 length equals 16 residues. In germline, CDR1 is SGDLS, CDR2 YYNGEE. CDR3: CASSVGIVPSGNTIYF. The DNA for the CDR3 is TGTGCCAGCAGCGTAGGTATAGTGCCCTCTGGAAACACCATATATTTT.

V is TRBV2 and J is TRBJ1-6; 9 bases are a match to TRBD1. V trimming: 6 bases; J trimming: 7 bases; junction bases outside the gene matches: 10. The CDR3 totals 16 residues. CDR1 and CDR2 (germline): SNHLY, FYNNEI. In nucleotides, the CDR3 is TGTGCCAGCAGCCGCTCCGGGACAGGGAGGAATTCACCCCTCCACTTT. As protein: CASSRSGTGRNSPLHF.

This chain uses TRBV5-1 with TRBJ1-1, with D possibly TRBD1 on 6 matching bases. The CDR3 is 16 amino acids. CDR1 SGHRS and CDR2 YFSETQ come from the germline V gene. With 4 bases removed from V and 1 base from J, the gap between germline ends came to 17 bases. In nucleotides, the CDR3 is TGCGCCAGCAGCCCGGGGCTAAGGACAGAGAACACTGAAGCTTTCTTT. This sequence encodes CASSPGLRTENTEAFF.

The chain links TRBV30 to TRBJ2-1; 16 positions match TRBD2. The CDR3 loop spans 17 amino acids. CDR1 is GTSNPN, CDR2 SVGIG, per germline (reference sequence). V dropped 1 base and J dropped 4; count of bases not matched to a gene: 4. The CDR3 DNA is TGTGCCTGGAGTGCAGGGACTAGCGGGGGGGTATACAATGAGCAGTTCTTC. This codes for CAWSAGTSGGVYNEQFF.

The J gene is TRBJ2-7, the V gene TRBV9; D remains unclear. V was clipped by 3 bases and J by 3 bases, with 7 bases between them. The CDR3 has 12 amino acids. CDR1 is SGDLS, CDR2 YYNGEE, per germline. CDR3 sequence: CASSGEYYEQYF. Here the CDR3 DNA reads TGTGCCAGCAGCGGAGAATACTACGAGCAGTACTTC.

The rearrangement links TRBV4-1 to TRBJ1-6; D is unresolved. Per germline, CDR1 MGHRA and CDR2 YSYEKL. V lost 0 bases and J lost 10, with 19 bases in between. This CDR3 has 17 residues. The CDR3 DNA reads as TGCGCCAGCAGCCAAGATTTGGCCGGAGCCTATGACTCACCCCTCCACTTT. This gives the protein CASSQDLAGAYDSPLHF.

This sequence joins TRBV5-1 and TRBJ1-3, with TRBD1 identical over 8 bases. The V segment lost 0 bases and the J segment 3 bases; nucleotides outside the gene matches: 11. This CDR3 spans 18 amino acids. Germline CDR1 reads SGHRS; CDR2 reads YFSETQ. In nucleotides, the CDR3 is TGCGCCAGCAGCTTGGCCGACAGCAGGGGGCAATTTGGAAACACCATATATTTT. Protein sequence: CASSLADSRGQFGNTIYF.